This T cell receptor beta chain originates from a study of blood T cell repertoires in COVID-19. Looking at the study overall: The United States, Italy and Spain supplied acute and convalescent COVID-19 samples. T cells, B-cell-depleted T cells, or PBMCs provided the cDNA or gDNA that served as material.

In the authors' methods: Amplification with reference gene primers provided the estimates of nucleated cell counts. TCRdb's table, derived via immunoSEQ multiplex PCR, lists solely in-frame clones and lacks some. V and J calls and clone size are given by that table; D and trimming were obtained from the DNA. This sample has under 450,000 clones, with less than 90% found just once. The Seattle patients, enrolled during active infection, were followed longitudinally. The V gene's germline CDR1 is SGHDT and CDR2 YYEEEE. CDR3 length: 15 residues. Trimming took off 0 bases at V and 5 bases at J, with 12 bases between the two ends.

The source is an older woman with COVID-19, enrolled during active disease. This sequence joins TRBV5-6 and TRBJ2-1, with D tentatively TRBD1 (5 bases). Sequencing was performed on peripheral blood. CDR3 bases: TGTGCCAGCAGCTTGGAGGTGACAGCAAACAATGAGCAGTTCTTC. Translating gives CASSLEVTANNEQFF.